The clone carrying this T cell receptor beta chain occurred once. Sequencing templates came from extracted RNA that was reverse transcribed into cDNA. Produced via immunoSEQ multiplex PCR; TCRdb's table is partial and in-frame only. The repertoire has some 200,000 clones, around 60% of them found once; the top ten carry approximately 14%. The sample originates from a study of CD8+ T cells in alopecia areata. V was cut by 0 bases and J by 6 bases, with 12 bases left in between. Germline V CDR1 and CDR2: SGDLS, YYNGEE. This CDR3 contains 14 residues. The chain has TRBV9 and TRBJ1-2, with D unclear. The source material was CD4+ T cells sorted from blood, sampled at week 0. This sequence originates from a human donor with alopecia areata. The CDR3 DNA is TGTGCCAGCAGCGTAGCTACGGAGTTAAATGGCTACACCTTC. It codes for CASSVATELNGYTF.